Listed here are 9 T cell receptor beta chains from one sample, sequenced in a study of blood T cell repertoires in COVID-19. Profiling relied on immunoSEQ multiplex PCR, and the TCRdb table lists in-frame clones only, not all of them. The sample records around 220,000 clones, about nine tenths being singletons. Sequencing used PBMCs or T cells enriched from blood (not recorded which). The receptor set was obtained from a woman in her twenties or thirties with acute COVID-19.

V usage is TRBV7-9 and J usage is TRBJ1-2, with 7 nucleotides matching TRBD1. CDR3 length: 15 residues. J gave up 0 bases and V 5 bases, and 6 bases lay outside the gene matches. CDR1 is SEHNR, CDR2 FQNEAQ, per germline (reference sequence). CDR3 coding DNA: TGTGCCAGCAGCACTGGGACAGTCACTAACTATGGCTACACCTTC. Its translation is CASSTGTVTNYGYTF.

This chain joins TRBV29-1 and TRBJ1-2, with 11 bases aligning to TRBD1. There are 14 residues in the CDR3. V trimming: 3 bases; J trimming: 6 bases; junction bases outside the gene matches: 6. Germline-derived CDR1 and CDR2 are SQVTM and ANQGSEA. The CDR3 protein is CSVEGQGGRNGYTF. In DNA form, the CDR3 reads TGCAGCGTTGAGGGACAGGGGGGCAGGAATGGCTACACCTTC.

J is TRBJ2-7 and V is TRBV5-1; TRBD1 matches 10 bases. V was clipped by 4 bases and J by 4 bases; unmatched bases: 5. Germline values: CDR1 SGHRS, CDR2 YFSETQ. The CDR3 length is 14 residues. The DNA for the CDR3 is TGCGCCAGCAGCGCCGGGACAGGGGTATACGAGCAGTACTTC. This codes for CASSAGTGVYEQYF. The variable domain in full, with the rest retrieved from reference TRBV5-1 and TRBJ2-7, is KAGVTQTPRYLIKTRGQQVTLSCSPISGHRSVSWYQQTPGQGLQFLFEYFSETQRNKGNFPGRFSGRQFSNSRSEMNVSTLELGDSALYLCASSAGTGVYEQYFGPGTRLTVT.

This clone was seen once. The J gene is TRBJ2-7, the V gene TRBV2; TRBD1 is a possible D gene (6 bases). V lost 11 bases and J 4 bases, leaving 21 bases between the germline ends. This CDR3 comprises 14 residues. The germline CDR1 and CDR2 sequences are SNHLY and FYNNEI. For the CDR3, the DNA is TGTGCCGCAATAACAGGGACCCCTTTATACGAGCAGTACTTC. It encodes CAAITGTPLYEQYF.

The chain joins TRBV5-1 to TRBJ2-3; weak D call: TRBD1 (5 bases). CDR1 is SGHRS, CDR2 YFSETQ, per germline. This CDR3 region has 15 residues. V lost 4 bases, J lost 0 bases, and 12 bases lay in between. This CDR3 reads CASSLGAVSTDTQYF. DNA for the CDR3: TGCGCCAGCAGCCTAGGGGCGGTAAGCACAGATACGCAGTATTTT.

This clone was seen more than once but under ten times. The V and J genes are TRBV12-3 or TRBV12-4 and TRBJ1-2; D ambiguous. The ends were cut back, 6 bases at V and 3 bases at J, with 8 bases in the middle. The CDR3 spans 12 residues. Written as DNA, the CDR3 is TGTGCCAGCAGGGGAGCCTACTATGGCTACACCTTC. This codes for CASRGAYYGYTF.

V and J are TRBV7-9 and TRBJ2-1; TRBD1 matches 7 bases. After removal of 4 bases from V and 0 bases from J, the junction contained 6 bases not matched to a gene. The CDR3 totals 16 residues. CDR1 is SEHNR, CDR2 FQNEAQ, per germline (reference sequence). The CDR3 sequence is CASSSGQASSYNEQFF. The CDR3 region has the DNA TGTGCCAGCAGCTCCGGACAGGCTAGCTCCTACAATGAGCAGTTCTTC.

This chain connects TRBV18 to TRBJ1-6, with 9 bases fitting TRBD1. The V gene's germline CDR1 is KGHSH and CDR2 LQKENI. This CDR3 has 14 residues. V lost 5 bases to trimming and J lost 6 bases; unmatched junction nucleotides: 2. The CDR3 sequence is CASSGQGLNSPLHF. The CDR3 coding sequence is TGTGCCAGCTCAGGACAGGGGCTTAATTCACCCCTCCACTTT.

The chain carries TRBV9 and TRBJ2-5; 7 nucleotides line up with TRBD2. CDR3 length equals 15 residues. Trimming at V came to 4 bases and at J to 1 base, leaving 7 bases not matched to a gene. Germline values: CDR1 SGDLS, CDR2 YYNGEE. The CDR3 nucleotides are TGTGCCAGCAGCCCGGGAGGCAGACTCCAAGAGACCCAGTACTTC. It translates to CASSPGGRLQETQYF.